This TCR beta chain was identified in a study of vaccination and CD4 T cells after COVID-19. Study summary: The convalescents comprised six males and four females, two of them Hispanic. Cells were stimulated with overlapping spike peptides from SARS-CoV-2, HCoV-NL63, HCoV-OC43 and HCoV-229E. Findings of the study overall: Convalescent patients showed a median roughly 90% of reactive clones that were seen only post-vaccination.

The Oncomine TCR Beta short-read assay generated sequence data from the DNA of cultured CD4+ T cells. Genomic DNA was isolated from CD4+ T cells that had been cultured. Via MiXCR, TCRdb re-called the PCR reads, giving one row per CDR3 protein. This sample has about 14,000 distinct CDR3 sequences, with 50% to 60% found just once. Notes on this clonotype: Antigen: not known.

Germline assignment: CDR1 KGHSH and CDR2 LQKENI. V was trimmed by 8 bases and J by 8 bases, leaving 18 bases between them. The CDR3 sequence is 13 residues long. Treatment denoted: roughly 11-day PBMC culture with coronavirus spike peptide pools or control peptides (ViraFEST assay). Material: CD4+ T cells from blood, cultured in vitro. The source of this sequence is a human donor who had recovered from COVID-19. V and J are TRBV18 and TRBJ1-2, with no clear D. CDR3 residues: CASAERSKSGYTF. The DNA for the CDR3 is TGTGCCAGCGCCGAAAGGAGCAAGAGCGGCTACACCTTC.